Sequencing of this T cell receptor (beta chain) was carried out in a study of siplizumab effects on memory and regulatory T cells. Findings of the study overall: Memory T cells appeared less diverse than naive cells, which seemed to contribute substantially to alloresponse.

On this clone: The antigen is not known.

V was pared by 5 bases and J by 1 base, with 15 bases between. The CDR3 is made up of 15 amino acids. Germline V gene sequence: CDR1 LNHDA, CDR2 SQIVND (reference sequence). This table comes from immunoSEQ multiplex PCR, and its TCRdb copy is limited to in-frame clones, with some not included. The profile covers over 60,000 clones, with 91% appearing a single time and approximately 29% taken by the ten largest. The sample consisted of CD8+ T cells sorted from blood. This chain uses TRBV19 with TRBJ2-7; D ambiguous. The receptor was isolated from a human donor in good health. The CDR3 sequence is CASSALPTASYEQYF. The CDR3 DNA follows: TGTGCCAGTAGTGCCCTACCGACGGCATCCTACGAGCAGTACTTC.